This passage covers 29 T cell receptor beta chains from one sample sequenced in a study of shared clonotypes between healthy human individuals. The repertoire was sequenced with immunoSEQ multiplex PCR; TCRdb's copy has only in-frame clones and lacks some. This table holds 550,000 to 850,000 clones, roughly 72% found once. The sample was memory CD4+ T cells sorted from blood. As to subset: CD45RA-negative fraction. The source of these receptors is a woman aged 25 to 39 in good health.

This chain links TRBV27 with TRBJ2-7; D might be TRBD1 or TRBD2, each matching 5 bases. The germline gives CDR1 MNHEY, CDR2 SMNVEV (reference sequence). The CDR3 is made up of 15 amino acids. V gave up 0 bases and J gave up 4 bases, with 13 bases separating them. The chain's CDR3 is CASSLSGAPPYEQYF. Here the CDR3 DNA reads TGTGCCAGCAGTTTATCCGGGGCACCCCCTTACGAGCAGTACTTC.

The genes are TRBV13 and TRBJ2-2, with a weak D call TRBD2 (5 bases). V lost 5 bases to trimming and J lost 5 bases, with 18 bases between them. Germline CDR1 PRHDT, CDR2 FYEKMQ (reference sequence). The CDR3 covers 16 residues. The CDR3 loop reads CASSQYDMGDTGELFF. The DNA for the CDR3 is TGTGCCAGCAGCCAATACGACATGGGAGATACCGGGGAGCTGTTTTTT.

This chain uses TRBV7-2 with TRBJ1-2; no clear D. V lost 3 bases, J lost 2 bases, and 13 bases lay in between. Germline CDR1 reads SGHTA; CDR2 reads FQGNSA. The CDR3 runs to 15 residues. CDR3 amino acids: CASSFTVATNYGYTF. The DNA for the CDR3 is TGTGCCAGCAGCTTCACGGTGGCAACCAACTATGGCTACACCTTC. Filled out from reference TRBV7-2 and TRBJ1-2, the complete variable domain reads GAGVSQSPSNKVTEKGKDVELRCDPISGHTALYWYRQSLGQGLEFLIYFQGNSAPDKSGLPSDRFSAERTGGSVSTLTIQRTQQEDSAVYLCASSFTVATNYGYTFGSGTRLTVV.

This clone was counted at least ten times. The chain employs TRBV18 and TRBJ1-3; D gene unclear. Germline V gene sequence: CDR1 KGHSH, CDR2 LQKENI. The germline V and J ends were trimmed by 3 bases and 3 bases, with 12 bases remaining between them. CDR3 length: 15 residues. CDR3 nucleotide sequence: TGTGCCAGCTCACCCCGCCATGCGGATGGAAACACCATATATTTT. Translating it yields CASSPRHADGNTIYF.

CDR3 nucleotides: TGTGCCAGCAGCTTGACTAGCGTGCCGATAGGGTCCTACAATGAGCAGTTCTTC. Encoded protein: CASSLTSVPIGSYNEQFF. This chain connects TRBV25-1 to TRBJ2-1; the match to TRBD2 covers 8 bases. After removal of 6 bases from V and 1 base from J, the junction contained 14 bases not matched to a gene. Germline values: CDR1 MGHDK, CDR2 SYGVNS. The CDR3 covers 18 residues.

The V gene is TRBV5-3, the J gene TRBJ1-5; D is ambiguous. TRBV5-3 is known as an ORF, though its function is uncertain. V was pared by 8 bases and J by 4 bases, with 16 bases between. CDR3 length equals 14 residues. The CDR3 DNA sequence: TGTGCCAGCAGCCAAGATCTAAATAATCAGCCCCAGCATTTT. Translation: CASSQDLNNQPQHF.

This chain joins TRBV6-6 and TRBJ2-7, with 9 bases lining up with TRBD2. There are 14 residues in the CDR3. Trimming at V came to 10 bases and at J to 4 bases, leaving 11 bases not matched to a gene. CDR1 is MNHNY, CDR2 SVGAGI, per germline (reference sequence). The CDR3 DNA reads TGTGCCACCCGGCGCGAAGCGGGAGGATACGAGCAGTACTTC. Translation: CATRREAGGYEQYF.

The rearrangement uses TRBV11-3 and TRBJ2-1; D may match TRBD1 or TRBD2 (5 bases each). Trimming took 0 bases from V and 7 from J, leaving 7 bases between them. This CDR3 region has 13 residues. In germline, CDR1 is SGHNT, CDR2 YENEEA. The DNA of the CDR3 is TGTGCCAGCAGCTTAGAGGGGGATAATGAGCAGTTCTTC. Its translation: CASSLEGDNEQFF.

This clone appeared a few times. The chain is built from TRBV10-3 and TRBJ2-1; TRBD1 is a possible D gene (6 bases). Germline V gives CDR1 ENHRY, CDR2 SYGVKD. There are 12 residues in the CDR3. V was shortened by 10 bases and J by 6 bases, with 13 bases between the two germline ends. The CDR3 DNA reads TGTGCCAACTCCGGACAGCGCAATGAGCAGTTCTTC. Its translation: CANSGQRNEQFF.

Only a few counts were recorded for this clone. Here the CDR3 reads CAIGTGDYNEQFF. The CDR3 DNA sequence: TGTGCCATAGGGACAGGAGACTACAATGAGCAGTTCTTC. The V gene is TRBV10-3, the J gene TRBJ2-1, with 8 bases lining up with TRBD1. CDR3 size: 13 residues. The trim removed 9 bases at V and 3 bases at J, leaving 4 bases unmatched. In germline, CDR1 is ENHRY, CDR2 SYGVKD.

V and J are TRBV5-1 and TRBJ2-7; 10 bases line up with TRBD2. The J segment lost 5 bases and the V segment lost 0 bases, leaving 5 bases of the junction unmatched. The germline V gene encodes CDR1 SGHRS and CDR2 YFSETQ. CDR3 size: 15 residues. The DNA for the CDR3 is TGCGCCAGCAGCTTGGGGAGTCTAGCGGGAGACGAGCAGTACTTC. Protein product: CASSLGSLAGDEQYF.

CDR3 nucleotides: TGTGCCAGCAGCATAACCGGGACAGGGGGCTACGAGCAGTACTTC. This translates into CASSITGTGGYEQYF. The rearrangement joins TRBV7-2 to TRBJ2-7, with 11 nucleotides matching TRBD1. The CDR3 loop spans 15 amino acids. Looked up from germline, CDR1 is SGHTA and CDR2 is FQGNSA. The J segment lost 3 bases and the V segment lost 5 bases, leaving 6 bases of the junction unmatched. The whole variable domain, remainder taken from reference TRBV7-2 and TRBJ2-7, is GAGVSQSPSNKVTEKGKDVELRCDPISGHTALYWYRQSLGQGLEFLIYFQGNSAPDKSGLPSDRFSAERTGGSVSTLTIQRTQQEDSAVYLCASSITGTGGYEQYFGPGTRLTVT.

The chain uses TRBV7-9 and TRBJ2-1; D is possibly TRBD1 or TRBD2 (6 bases each). Trimming took 8 bases from V and 6 from J, leaving 11 bases between them. Per the germline V gene, CDR1 is SEHNR and CDR2 is FQNEAQ (reference sequence). CDR3 length equals 12 residues. The CDR3 sequence: CASGGRSNEQFF. CDR3 coding DNA: TGTGCCAGCGGGGGGCGGTCCAATGAGCAGTTCTTC.

Concerning this clone: The germline gene is not matched at one end of the junction; a read error may be the cause. The chain is built from TRBV7-2 and TRBJ1-4; D is uncertain. From germline, CDR1 is SGHTA and CDR2 FQGNSA. This CDR3 spans 13 amino acids. This CDR3 is CASGLMMGEKLFF. As DNA, the CDR3 is TGTGCCAGCGGCTTGATGATGGGTGAAAAACTGTTTTTT.

The chain is built from TRBV5-6 and TRBJ1-1; D is unresolved. This CDR3 comprises 14 residues. Germline assignment: CDR1 SGHDT and CDR2 YYEEEE. The V and J ends lost 4 bases and 2 bases respectively, with 12 bases between them. The CDR3 DNA reads as TGTGCCAGCAGCCCCTTTGCACGAAACACTGAAGCTTTCTTT. It is translated as CASSPFARNTEAFF.

This rearrangement joins TRBV28 to TRBJ1-5; perhaps TRBD1 as D (6 bases). The CDR3 contains 14 residues. In germline, CDR1 is MDHEN, CDR2 SYDVKM. The germline V and J ends were trimmed by 5 bases and 6 bases, with 14 bases remaining between them. As DNA, the CDR3 is TGTGCCAGCAGTCCCACGGGGGGCAGTCAGCCCCAGCATTTT. Amino acids: CASSPTGGSQPQHF.

A few counts support this clone. CDR3 coding DNA: TGTGCCAGCAGCCCGGTGATTGGGCCTAATGAAAAACTGTTTTTT. Its protein is CASSPVIGPNEKLFF. The chain employs TRBV5-4 and TRBJ1-4; D is undetermined. Germline V gives CDR1 SGHNT, CDR2 YYREEE (reference sequence). The CDR3 extends over 15 amino acids. V gave up 4 bases and J gave up 3 bases, with 13 bases separating them.

The genes are TRBV29-1 and TRBJ1-4; 7 nucleotides line up with TRBD1. Germline V gives CDR1 SQVTM, CDR2 ANQGSEA. The CDR3 runs to 13 residues. The V and J ends lost 6 bases and 4 bases, in that order; junction bases with no gene match: 5. The CDR3 spells CSVQGGNNEKLFF. DNA for the CDR3: TGCAGCGTGCAGGGGGGGAATAATGAAAAACTGTTTTTT.

The chain links TRBV7-8 to TRBJ2-2, with 11 bases identical to TRBD2. Germline assignment: CDR1 SGHVS and CDR2 FQNEAQ. CDR3 length: 17 residues. The ends lost 5 bases at V and 4 bases at J; junction bases unmatched: 9. The CDR3, as DNA: TGTGCCAGCAGCCCCCGGACTAGCGGGCCCTTCACCGGGGAGCTGTTTTTT. The encoded protein is CASSPRTSGPFTGELFF.

This clone turned up a few times. V gene TRBV19 combines with J gene TRBJ1-5; tentative D call: TRBD1 (6 bases). Germline CDR1 reads LNHDA; CDR2 reads SQIVND (reference sequence). V lost 6 bases and J 4 bases, leaving 16 bases between the germline ends. This CDR3 spans 15 amino acids. CDR3 nucleotides: TGTGCCAGTAGAAGTTTTAGGGACACGAATCAGCCCCAGCATTTT. Its protein is CASRSFRDTNQPQHF.

V is TRBV4-2 and J is TRBJ2-7; D is possibly TRBD2 (5 bases). Germline V CDR1 and CDR2: LGHNA, YNFKEQ. Trimming left V 0 bases short and J 2 bases short, with 8 bases between. The CDR3 sequence is 14 residues long. CDR3 residues: CASSQESLAYEQYF. The CDR3, as DNA: TGTGCCAGCAGCCAAGAGTCACTAGCCTACGAGCAGTACTTC.

The rearrangement joins TRBV19 to TRBJ1-2, with D perhaps matching TRBD1 (5 bases). Trimming left V 3 bases short and J 4 bases short, with 18 bases between. Germline loops: CDR1 LNHDA, CDR2 SQIVND (reference sequence). There are 16 residues in the CDR3. The CDR3: CASSISGAQKFYGYTF. DNA for the CDR3: TGTGCCAGTAGTATTTCCGGGGCACAAAAATTCTATGGCTACACCTTC.

The J gene is TRBJ2-7, the V gene TRBV11-3; 11 nucleotides align to TRBD1. V shed 5 bases and J 0 bases; nucleotides not matched to a gene: 3. This CDR3 has 15 residues. Germline V gene sequence: CDR1 SGHNT, CDR2 YENEEA. In DNA form, the CDR3 reads TGTGCCAGCAGCGAGGGACAGGGGGTCTCCTACGAGCAGTACTTC. Encoded protein: CASSEGQGVSYEQYF.

The V call is TRBV18, the J call TRBJ2-2; D unclear. The CDR3 extends over 15 amino acids. Germline V gene data show CDR1 as KGHSH and CDR2 as LQKENI. Trimming left V 2 bases short and J 1 base short, with 8 bases between. The CDR3, as DNA: TGTGCCAGCTCACCAGTAGGGATGAACACCGGGGAGCTGTTTTTT. Protein sequence: CASSPVGMNTGELFF.

V and J are TRBV10-2 and TRBJ1-2, with TRBD1 as a possible D gene (5 bases). Germline CDR1 WSHSY, CDR2 SAAADI. The CDR3 totals 14 residues. V dropped 2 bases and J dropped 1 base, with 8 bases sitting between them. For the CDR3, the DNA is TGCGCCAGCAGTGAGGCAGGGAATAACTATGGCTACACCTTC. Translating it yields CASSEAGNNYGYTF.

This clone was observed a handful of times. This rearrangement joins TRBV12-5 to TRBJ2-1; no firm D call. This CDR3 has 15 amino acids. The V end was cut by 2 bases, the J end by 3 bases, with 11 bases between. CDR1 is LGHNT, CDR2 FRNRAP, per germline. The CDR3 here is CASGLYIAGYNEQFF. The CDR3 region has the DNA TGTGCTAGTGGTTTGTACATCGCTGGCTACAATGAGCAGTTCTTC.

With respect to this clone: Within the sample, other DNA sequences also encode this same CDR3. The gene calls are TRBV18 and TRBJ2-2; D not resolved. Germline CDR1 and CDR2: KGHSH and LQKENI. CDR3 length: 12 residues. Trimming stripped 6 bases from V and 5 bases from J, with 7 bases between. The CDR3 region has the DNA TGTGCCAGCTCTCCAGATACCGGGGAGCTGTTTTTT. Translating it yields CASSPDTGELFF.

V gene TRBV4-2 combines with J gene TRBJ2-4, with a weak D call TRBD1 (6 bases). Germline CDR1 LGHNA, CDR2 YNFKEQ. V dropped 0 bases and J dropped 5 bases, with 17 bases sitting between them. This CDR3 has 17 residues. The CDR3 protein is CASSQDYTGSGENIQYF. CDR3 DNA sequence: TGTGCCAGCAGCCAAGATTATACCGGGTCAGGGGAAAACATTCAGTACTTC.

The chain couples TRBV7-8 to TRBJ1-5, with a weak D call TRBD1 (6 bases). The CDR3 loop spans 14 amino acids. Trimming stripped 2 bases from V and 3 bases from J, with 8 bases between. Germline loops: CDR1 SGHVS, CDR2 FQNEAQ. CDR3 bases: TGTGCCAGCAGCTTACGGGACAACAATCAGCCCCAGCATTTT. Its protein is CASSLRDNNQPQHF.